This T cell receptor beta chain is from a study of blood T cell repertoires in COVID-19. Study at large: Material from acute and convalescent COVID-19 was sourced from the United States, Italy and Spain.

Some clones are missing from TCRdb's copy, which holds only in-frame ones; the method was immunoSEQ multiplex PCR. The sample lists around 190,000 clones, 75% to 85% occurring once. The CDR3 has 16 residues. J lost 3 bases, V lost 0 bases, and 5 bases had no gene match. CDR1 is LNHNV, CDR2 YYDKDF, per germline (reference sequence). This clone was picked up one time. Material for sequencing was peripheral blood. This receptor was obtained from a middle-aged woman with COVID-19, enrolled during active disease. The rearrangement joins TRBV15 to TRBJ2-1; 7 nucleotides line up with TRBD1. The CDR3 sequence: CATSRDVSGGYNEQFF. The CDR3 region has the DNA TGTGCCACCAGCAGAGATGTGTCAGGGGGCTACAATGAGCAGTTCTTC.